What follows describes a single TCR beta chain. In the original analysis: Reference gene primer amplification in the assay estimated nucleated cell counts. Clones were sequenced by immunoSEQ multiplex PCR, and TCRdb holds only the in-frame ones, with some missing. Clone size and V and J calls were adopted from that table, with D and trimming inferred from the DNA. Of approximately 180,000 clones in the sample, 70% to 90% were seen once. The data originate from a study of blood T cell repertoires in COVID-19. Study-wide background: Researchers got acute and convalescent COVID-19 samples from the United States, Italy and Spain. T cells, B-cell-depleted T cells, or PBMCs provided the cDNA or gDNA that served as material.

The CDR3 runs 12 residues. Per the germline V gene, CDR1 is ENHRY and CDR2 is SYGVKD. V was clipped by 4 bases and J by 5 bases, with 8 bases between them. The TCR originated in a human donor in a cohort sampled during active COVID-19. J is TRBJ2-5 and V is TRBV10-3; D not certain. Sequences were obtained from peripheral blood. CDR3 in DNA: TGTGCCATCAGTGGCATGGCCGAGACCCAGTACTTC. This encodes CAISGMAETQYF.